These T cell receptor beta chains were read from a single sample in a study of metastatic and nonmetastatic thyroid tumors. TCRdb re-called clones from the PCR reads using MiXCR. The data hold approximately 7,000 clones, with about 37% observed a single time. The sample consisted of tumor tissue. The receptor set was obtained from a female donor with papillary thyroid cancer or a benign thyroid nodule (not recorded which). Some clones in this sample may be carry-over from other donors' samples. CDR3s include the opening cysteine and the closing phenylalanine or tryptophan. The D gene is left open where the match is weak. Expanded clones are given a class, and other clones once, few, many or no size at all.

clone size	J gene	D gene	V gene	CDR3 DNA	CDR3 protein
NA	TRBJ1-4	TRBD1	TRBV20-1	TGCAGTGCTAGAGGACAGGGTGAAAAACTGTTTTTT	CSARGQGEKLFF
few	TRBJ2-7	NA	TRBV6-1	TGTGCCAGCAAGGAAGATGACAGTTCCTACGAGCAGTACTTC	CASKEDDSSYEQYF
NA	TRBJ1-6	NA	TRBV11-1	TGTGCCAGCAGCTTAGCATCGTTGGGCTCCTATAATTCACCCCTCCACTTT	CASSLASLGSYNSPLHF
few	TRBJ1-6	TRBD1	TRBV6-1	TGTGCCAGCAGTTTCCAGGGGGCGGATTCACCCCTCCACTTT	CASSFQGADSPLHF
NA	TRBJ2-4	TRBD2	TRBV20-1	TGCAGTGTTAGGACTAGCGGGAGGGAAAACATTCAGTACTTC	CSVRTSGRENIQYF
medium-sized	TRBJ2-4	NA	TRBV7-9	TGTGCCAGCAGCTTAGCTCGTTCTTTTCAGTACTTC	CASSLARSFQYF
medium-sized	TRBJ1-2	TRBD1	TRBV19	TGTGCCAGTAGTTGGCAGGGGGACTATGGCTACACCTTC	CASSWQGDYGYTF
NA	TRBJ2-3	TRBD2	TRBV6-5	TGTGCCAGCAGTCGGTCAAAGGTGCCGGGAGGGATCACAGATACGCAGTATTTT	CASSRSKVPGGITDTQYF
many	TRBJ2-5	TRBD2	TRBV20-1	TGCAGTGCCCGCCTGACTAGCGGGGAAGAGACCCAGTACTTC	CSARLTSGEETQYF
NA	TRBJ1-2	TRBD1	TRBV6-1	TGTGCCAGCAGTGAAGCGACAGGGGGCTATGGCTACACCTTC	CASSEATGGYGYTF
few	TRBJ1-1	NA	TRBV6-2/TRBV6-3	TGTGCCAGCAGAGGACGGGTTTATCCTGAAGCTTTCTTT	CASRGRVYPEAFF
many	TRBJ2-2	TRBD1	TRBV7-9	TGTGCCAGCAGCCAGGGGGCTACCACCGGGGAGCTGTTTTTT	CASSQGATTGELFF
NA	TRBJ2-1	TRBD2	TRBV20-1	TGCAGTGCTAGAGAACTAGCGGGTGATAACAATGAGCAGTTCTTC	CSARELAGDNNEQFF
NA	TRBJ2-7	NA	TRBV20-1	TGCAGTGCCCCACCCAGGACGGCTAACTACGAGCAGTACTTC	CSAPPRTANYEQYF
NA	TRBJ2-1	NA	TRBV6-1	TGTGCCAGCAGTGAAGGCGGAAGCATAATCTATGAGCAGTTCTTC	CASSEGGSIIYEQFF
few	TRBJ2-1	NA	TRBV28	TGTGCCAGCAGTCCGGAGCTAGATGAGCAGTTCTTC	CASSPELDEQFF
NA	TRBJ1-3	NA	TRBV7-2	TGTGCCAGCAGCTTAGAGGGAACGGGAAACACCATATATTTT	CASSLEGTGNTIYF
NA	TRBJ1-4	TRBD1	TRBV20-1	TGCAGTGCCCGGCGCCCGACAGGGGGAGGAACTAATGAAAAACTGTTTTTT	CSARRPTGGGTNEKLFF
NA	TRBJ2-1	TRBD2	TRBV20-1	TGCAGTGTTCCGGGACTAGCGGGGTTTGAGCAGTTCTTC	CSVPGLAGFEQFF
NA	TRBJ2-1	NA	TRBV13	TGTGCCAGCAGCTTAAGGGGCGGCGGGGCCAGCTCCTACAATGAGCAGTTCTTC	CASSLRGGGASSYNEQFF
NA	TRBJ1-1	NA	TRBV5-1	TGCGCCAGCGCTTCGGGGGGCGGGTACACTGAAGCTTTCTTT	CASASGGGYTEAFF
NA	TRBJ1-5	TRBD1	TRBV2	TGTGCCAGCAGGGGACAGGGAAATCAGCCCCAGCATTTT	CASRGQGNQPQHF
NA	TRBJ2-4	TRBD1	TRBV2	TGTGCCAGCAGTGAAGGCGATACCGGGACAGGACTATTGTTGGTCAAAAACATTCAGTACTTC	CASSEGDTGTGLLLVKNIQYF
NA	TRBJ1-2	TRBD1	TRBV15	TGTGCCACCAGCAGAGAGGGACAGACGTTTAACTATGGCTACACCTTC	CATSREGQTFNYGYTF
NA	TRBJ1-1	TRBD1	TRBV20-1	TGCAGTGCTAGATATACCCCCGGACAGGGTAGTATGGTGGCTGAAGCTTTCTTT	CSARYTPGQGSMVAEAFF
NA	TRBJ2-5	NA	TRBV20-1	TGCAGTGCTAGAGACGGAACATATGAAGAGACCCAGTACTTC	CSARDGTYEETQYF
NA	TRBJ2-3	TRBD2	TRBV30	TGTGCCTGGAGTGTGACAAGACTAGCGGGGGGGCGAGATACGCAGTATTTT	CAWSVTRLAGGRDTQYF